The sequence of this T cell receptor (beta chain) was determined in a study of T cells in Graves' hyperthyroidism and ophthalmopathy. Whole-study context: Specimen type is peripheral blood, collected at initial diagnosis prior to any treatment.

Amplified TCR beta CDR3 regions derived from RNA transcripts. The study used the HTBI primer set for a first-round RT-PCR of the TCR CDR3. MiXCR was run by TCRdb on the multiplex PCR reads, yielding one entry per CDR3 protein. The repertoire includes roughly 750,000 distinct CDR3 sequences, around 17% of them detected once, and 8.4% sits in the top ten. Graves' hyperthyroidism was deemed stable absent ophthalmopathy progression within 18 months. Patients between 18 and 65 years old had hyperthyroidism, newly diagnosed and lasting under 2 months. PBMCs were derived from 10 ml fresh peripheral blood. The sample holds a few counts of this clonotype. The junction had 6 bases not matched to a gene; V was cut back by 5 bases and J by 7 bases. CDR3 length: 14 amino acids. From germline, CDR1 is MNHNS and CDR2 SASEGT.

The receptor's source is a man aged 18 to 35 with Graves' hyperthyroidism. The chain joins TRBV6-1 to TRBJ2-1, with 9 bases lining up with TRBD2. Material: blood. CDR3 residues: CASSPTSGLNEQFF. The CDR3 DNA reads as TGTGCCAGCAGTCCTACTAGCGGGTTAAATGAGCAGTTCTTC.